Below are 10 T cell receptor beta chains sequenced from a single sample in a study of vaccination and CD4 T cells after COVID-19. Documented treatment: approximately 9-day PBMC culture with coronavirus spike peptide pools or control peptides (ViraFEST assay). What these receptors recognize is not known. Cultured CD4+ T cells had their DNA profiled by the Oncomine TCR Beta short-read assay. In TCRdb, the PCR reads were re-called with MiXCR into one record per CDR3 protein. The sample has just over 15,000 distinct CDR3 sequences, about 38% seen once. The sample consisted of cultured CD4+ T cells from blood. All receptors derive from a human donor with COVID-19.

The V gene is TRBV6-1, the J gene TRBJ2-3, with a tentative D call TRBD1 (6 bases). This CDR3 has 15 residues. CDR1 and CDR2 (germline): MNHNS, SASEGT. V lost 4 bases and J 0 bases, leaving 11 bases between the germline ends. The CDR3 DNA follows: TGTGCCAGCAGTGTAGGGGGTTCTAGCACAGATACGCAGTATTTT. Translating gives CASSVGGSSTDTQYF.

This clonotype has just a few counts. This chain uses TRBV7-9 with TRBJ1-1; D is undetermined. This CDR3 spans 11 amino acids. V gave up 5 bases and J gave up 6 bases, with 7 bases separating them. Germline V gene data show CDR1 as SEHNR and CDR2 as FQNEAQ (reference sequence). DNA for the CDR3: TGTGCCAGCAGCCTTCAAGCTGAAGCTTTCTTT. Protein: CASSLQAEAFF.

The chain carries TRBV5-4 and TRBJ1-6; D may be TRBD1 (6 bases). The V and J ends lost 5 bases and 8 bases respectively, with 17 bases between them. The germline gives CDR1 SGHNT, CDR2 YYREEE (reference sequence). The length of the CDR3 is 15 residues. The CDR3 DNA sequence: TGTGCCAGCAGTGGGGGCGAGGGGGGATATTCACCCCTCCACTTT. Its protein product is CASSGGEGGYSPLHF.

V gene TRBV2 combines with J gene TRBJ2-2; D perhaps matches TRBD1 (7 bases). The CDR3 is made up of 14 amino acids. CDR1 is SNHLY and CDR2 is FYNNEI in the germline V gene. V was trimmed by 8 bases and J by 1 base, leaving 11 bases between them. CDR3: CASGQGGNTGELFF. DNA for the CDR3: TGTGCCAGCGGGCAGGGGGGGAACACCGGGGAGCTGTTTTTT.

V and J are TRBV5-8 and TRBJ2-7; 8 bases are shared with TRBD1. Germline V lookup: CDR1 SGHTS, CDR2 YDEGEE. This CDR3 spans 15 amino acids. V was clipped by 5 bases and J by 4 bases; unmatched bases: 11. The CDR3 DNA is TGTGCCAGCAGTTTAACCGGGACAGGCGCTTACGAGCAGTACTTC. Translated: CASSLTGTGAYEQYF.

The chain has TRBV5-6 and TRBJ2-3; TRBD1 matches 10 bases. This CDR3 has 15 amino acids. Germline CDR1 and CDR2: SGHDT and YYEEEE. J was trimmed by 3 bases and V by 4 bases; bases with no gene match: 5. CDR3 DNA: TGTGCCAGCAGCCGAGACAGGGGGCGTACAGATACGCAGTATTTT. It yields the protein CASSRDRGRTDTQYF.

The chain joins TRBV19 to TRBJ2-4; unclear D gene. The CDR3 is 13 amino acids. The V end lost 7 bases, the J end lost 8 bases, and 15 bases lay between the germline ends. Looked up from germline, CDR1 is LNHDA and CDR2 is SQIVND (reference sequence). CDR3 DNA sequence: TGTGCCAGTATTCCCCCGAATACGGACATTCAGTACTTC. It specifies CASIPPNTDIQYF. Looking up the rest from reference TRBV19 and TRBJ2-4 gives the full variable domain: DGGITQSPKYLFRKEGQNVTLSCEQNLNHDAMYWYRQDPGQGLRLIYYSQIVNDFQKGDIAEGYSVSREKKESFPLTVTSAQKNPTAFYLCASIPPNTDIQYFGAGTRLSVL.

CDR3 sequence: CASSRGPENQPQHF. The CDR3 DNA is TGTGCCAGTAGTAGGGGACCGGAGAATCAGCCCCAGCATTTT. The rearrangement links TRBV19 to TRBJ1-5; a possible D gene is TRBD1 (5 bases). The CDR3 contains 14 residues. CDR1 is LNHDA, CDR2 SQIVND, per germline (reference sequence). V lost 4 bases to trimming and J lost 4 bases, with 11 bases between them.

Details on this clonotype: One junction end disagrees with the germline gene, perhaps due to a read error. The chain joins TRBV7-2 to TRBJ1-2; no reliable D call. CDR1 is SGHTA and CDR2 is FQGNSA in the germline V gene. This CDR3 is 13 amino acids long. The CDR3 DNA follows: TGTGCCAGCAGCTCGGGCCCCTTCTATAGCTACACCTTC. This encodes CASSSGPFYSYTF.

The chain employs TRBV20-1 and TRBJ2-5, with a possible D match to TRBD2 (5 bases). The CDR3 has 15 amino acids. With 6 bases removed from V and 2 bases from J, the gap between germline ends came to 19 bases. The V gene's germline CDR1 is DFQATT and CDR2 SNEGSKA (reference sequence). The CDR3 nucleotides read TGCAGTGCCGACGGGAAAAATCCGTTTCAAGAGACCCAGTACTTC. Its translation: CSADGKNPFQETQYF.